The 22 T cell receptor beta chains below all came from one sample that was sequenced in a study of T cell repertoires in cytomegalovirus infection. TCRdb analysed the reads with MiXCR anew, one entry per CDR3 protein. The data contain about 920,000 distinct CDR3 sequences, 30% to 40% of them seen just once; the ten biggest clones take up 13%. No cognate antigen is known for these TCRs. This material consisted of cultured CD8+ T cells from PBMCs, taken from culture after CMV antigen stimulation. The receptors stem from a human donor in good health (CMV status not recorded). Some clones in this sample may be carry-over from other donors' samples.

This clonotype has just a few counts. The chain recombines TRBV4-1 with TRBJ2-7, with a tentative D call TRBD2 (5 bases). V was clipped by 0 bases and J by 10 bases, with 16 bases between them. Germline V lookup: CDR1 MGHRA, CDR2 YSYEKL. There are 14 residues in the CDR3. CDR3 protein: CASSQEVAGIYQYF. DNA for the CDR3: TGCGCCAGCAGCCAAGAAGTGGCGGGCATATATCAGTACTTC.

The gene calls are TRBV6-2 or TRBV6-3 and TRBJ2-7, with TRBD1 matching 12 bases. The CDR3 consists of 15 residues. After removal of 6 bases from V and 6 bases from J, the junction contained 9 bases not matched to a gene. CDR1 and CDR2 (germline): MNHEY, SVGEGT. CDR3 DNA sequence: TGTGCCAGCAGGGGGGCCGGGACAGGGGGCGGCGAGCAGTACGTC. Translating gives CASRGAGTGGGEQYV.

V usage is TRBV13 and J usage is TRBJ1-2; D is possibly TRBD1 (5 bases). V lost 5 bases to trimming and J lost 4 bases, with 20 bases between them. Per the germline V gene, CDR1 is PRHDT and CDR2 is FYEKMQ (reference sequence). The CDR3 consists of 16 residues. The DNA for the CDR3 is TGTGCCAGCAGCAGCTCCAACAGGCAAAACTTCTATGGCTACACCTTC. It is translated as CASSSSNRQNFYGYTF. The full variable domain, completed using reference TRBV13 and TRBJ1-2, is AAGVIQSPRHLIKEKRETATLKCYPIPRHDTVYWYQQGPGQDPQFLISFYEKMQSDKGSIPDRFSAQQFSDYHSELNMSSLELGDSALYFCASSSSNRQNFYGYTFGSGTRLTVV.

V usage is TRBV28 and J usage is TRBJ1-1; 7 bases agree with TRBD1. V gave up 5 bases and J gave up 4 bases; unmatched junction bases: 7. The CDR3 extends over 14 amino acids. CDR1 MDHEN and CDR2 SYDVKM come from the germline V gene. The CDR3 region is CASSQRGRGTEAFF. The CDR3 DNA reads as TGTGCCAGCAGTCAAAGGGGGCGGGGCACTGAAGCTTTCTTT.

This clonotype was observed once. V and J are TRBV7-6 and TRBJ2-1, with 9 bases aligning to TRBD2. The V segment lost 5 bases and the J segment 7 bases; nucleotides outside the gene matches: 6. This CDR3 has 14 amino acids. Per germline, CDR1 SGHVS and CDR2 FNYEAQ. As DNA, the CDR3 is TGTGCCAGCAGCACGCGGGGGGGCCGGAATGAGCAGTTCTTC. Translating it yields CASSTRGGRNEQFF.

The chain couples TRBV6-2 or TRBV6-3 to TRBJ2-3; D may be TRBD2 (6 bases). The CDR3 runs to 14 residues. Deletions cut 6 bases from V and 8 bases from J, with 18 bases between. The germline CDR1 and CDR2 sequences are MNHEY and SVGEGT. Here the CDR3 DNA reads TGTGCCAGCAGCCCGGAAGGGGTGGGGGGTACGCAGTATTTT. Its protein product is CASSPEGVGGTQYF.

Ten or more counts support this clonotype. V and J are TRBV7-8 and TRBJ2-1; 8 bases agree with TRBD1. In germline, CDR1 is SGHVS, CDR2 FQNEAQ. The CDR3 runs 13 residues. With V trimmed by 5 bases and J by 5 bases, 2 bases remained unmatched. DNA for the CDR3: TGTGCCAGCAGCCGGACAGGGAACAATGAGCAGTTCTTC. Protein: CASSRTGNNEQFF.

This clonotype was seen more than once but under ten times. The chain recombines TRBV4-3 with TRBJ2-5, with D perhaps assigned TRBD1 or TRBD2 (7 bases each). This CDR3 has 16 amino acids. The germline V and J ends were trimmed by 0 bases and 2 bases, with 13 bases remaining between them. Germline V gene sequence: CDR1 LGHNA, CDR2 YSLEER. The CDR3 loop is CASSQEGGGMQETQYF. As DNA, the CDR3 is TGCGCCAGCAGCCAAGAGGGAGGGGGCATGCAAGAGACCCAGTACTTC.

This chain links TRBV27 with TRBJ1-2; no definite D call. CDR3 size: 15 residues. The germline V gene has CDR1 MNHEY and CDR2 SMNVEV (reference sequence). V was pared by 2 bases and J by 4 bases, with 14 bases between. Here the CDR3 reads CASSLIPIGIYGYTF. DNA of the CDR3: TGTGCCAGCAGTTTAATTCCCATTGGGATCTATGGCTACACCTTC.

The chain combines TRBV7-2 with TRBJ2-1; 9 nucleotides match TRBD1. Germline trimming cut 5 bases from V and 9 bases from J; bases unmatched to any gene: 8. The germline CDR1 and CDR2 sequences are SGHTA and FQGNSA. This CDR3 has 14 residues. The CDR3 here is CASSLSTGGIEQFF. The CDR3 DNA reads TGTGCCAGCAGCCTCTCCACAGGGGGCATTGAGCAGTTCTTC. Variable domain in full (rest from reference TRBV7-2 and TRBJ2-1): GAGVSQSPSNKVTEKGKDVELRCDPISGHTALYWYRQSLGQGLEFLIYFQGNSAPDKSGLPSDRFSAERTGGSVSTLTIQRTQQEDSAVYLCASSLSTGGIEQFFGPGTRLTVL.

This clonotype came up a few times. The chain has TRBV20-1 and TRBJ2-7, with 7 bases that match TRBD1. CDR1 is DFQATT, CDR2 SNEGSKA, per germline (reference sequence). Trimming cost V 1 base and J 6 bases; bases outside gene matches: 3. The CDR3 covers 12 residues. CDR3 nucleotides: TGCAGTGCTAGAGGACAGGGCCCCGAGCAGTACGTC. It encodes CSARGQGPEQYV.

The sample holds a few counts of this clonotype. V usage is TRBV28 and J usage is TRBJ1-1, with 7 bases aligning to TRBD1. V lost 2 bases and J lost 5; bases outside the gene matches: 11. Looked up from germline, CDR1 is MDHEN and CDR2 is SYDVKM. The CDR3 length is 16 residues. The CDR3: CASSLGYRGIGTEAFF. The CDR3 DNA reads TGTGCCAGCAGTTTAGGGTACAGGGGAATTGGTACTGAAGCTTTCTTT.

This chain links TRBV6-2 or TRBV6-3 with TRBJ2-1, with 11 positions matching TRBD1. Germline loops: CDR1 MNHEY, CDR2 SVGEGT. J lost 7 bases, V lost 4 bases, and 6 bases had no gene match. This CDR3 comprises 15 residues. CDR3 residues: CASSFGQGARNEQFF. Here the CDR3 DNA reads TGTGCCAGCAGTTTCGGACAGGGGGCTAGGAATGAGCAGTTCTTC.

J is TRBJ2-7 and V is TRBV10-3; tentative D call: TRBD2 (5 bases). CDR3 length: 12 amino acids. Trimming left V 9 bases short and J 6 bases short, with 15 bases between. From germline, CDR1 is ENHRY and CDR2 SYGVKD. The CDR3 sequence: CAIKSEGSEQYV. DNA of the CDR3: TGTGCCATTAAATCAGAGGGATCCGAGCAGTACGTC.

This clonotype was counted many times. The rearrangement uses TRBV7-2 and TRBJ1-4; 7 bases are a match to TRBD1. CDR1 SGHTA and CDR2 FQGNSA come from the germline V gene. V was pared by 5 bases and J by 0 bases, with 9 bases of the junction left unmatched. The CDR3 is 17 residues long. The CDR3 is CASSPRGQGATNEKLFF. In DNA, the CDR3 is TGTGCCAGCAGCCCAAGGGGGCAGGGGGCAACTAATGAAAAACTGTTTTTT.

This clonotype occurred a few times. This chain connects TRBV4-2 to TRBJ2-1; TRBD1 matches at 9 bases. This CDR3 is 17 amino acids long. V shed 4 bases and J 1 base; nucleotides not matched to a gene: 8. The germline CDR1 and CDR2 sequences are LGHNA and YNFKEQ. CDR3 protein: CASSPLEGQGSYNEQFF. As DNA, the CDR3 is TGTGCCAGCAGCCCGCTAGAGGGACAGGGTTCCTACAATGAGCAGTTCTTC.

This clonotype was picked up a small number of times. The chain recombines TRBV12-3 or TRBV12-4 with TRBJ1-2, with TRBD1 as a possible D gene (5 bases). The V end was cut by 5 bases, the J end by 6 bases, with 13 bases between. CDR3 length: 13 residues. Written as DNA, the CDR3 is TGTGCCAGCAGTCGGGCGGGGCGTGATGGCTACACCTTC. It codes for CASSRAGRDGYTF.

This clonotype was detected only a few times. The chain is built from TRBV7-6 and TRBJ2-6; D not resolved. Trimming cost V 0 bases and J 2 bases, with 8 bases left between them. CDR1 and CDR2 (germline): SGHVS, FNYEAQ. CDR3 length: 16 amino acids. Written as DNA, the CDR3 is TGTGCCAGCAGCTTAGCGTATGGGGCTGGGGCCAACGTCCTGACTTTC. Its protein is CASSLAYGAGANVLTF. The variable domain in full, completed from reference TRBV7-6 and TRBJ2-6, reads GAGVSQSPRYKVTKRGQDVALRCDPISGHVSLYWYRQALGQGPEFLTYFNYEAQQDKSGLPNDRFSAERPEGSISTLTIQRTEQRDSAMYRCASSLAYGAGANVLTFGAGSRLTVL.

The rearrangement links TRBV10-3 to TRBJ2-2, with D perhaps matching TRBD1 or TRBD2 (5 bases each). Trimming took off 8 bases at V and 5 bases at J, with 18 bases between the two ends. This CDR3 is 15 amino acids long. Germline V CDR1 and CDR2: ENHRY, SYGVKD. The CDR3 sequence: CAILLLGEMTGELFF. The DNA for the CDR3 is TGTGCCATCCTTCTACTGGGGGAGATGACCGGGGAGCTGTTTTTT.

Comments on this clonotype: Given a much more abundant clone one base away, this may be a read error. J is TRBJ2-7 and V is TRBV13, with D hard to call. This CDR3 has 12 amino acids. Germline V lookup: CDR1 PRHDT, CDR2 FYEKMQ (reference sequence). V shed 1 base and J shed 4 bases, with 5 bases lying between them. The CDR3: CASSLAQYEQYV. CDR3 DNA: TGTGCCAGCAGCTTAGCACAGTACGAGCAGTACGTC.

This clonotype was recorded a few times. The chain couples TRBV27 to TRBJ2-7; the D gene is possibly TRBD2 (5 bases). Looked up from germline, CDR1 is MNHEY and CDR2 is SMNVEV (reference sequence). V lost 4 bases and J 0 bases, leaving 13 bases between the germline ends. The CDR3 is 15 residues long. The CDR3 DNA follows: TGTGCCAGCAGTTCCCATCACGAGGGCTCCTACGAGCAGTACTTC. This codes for CASSSHHEGSYEQYF.

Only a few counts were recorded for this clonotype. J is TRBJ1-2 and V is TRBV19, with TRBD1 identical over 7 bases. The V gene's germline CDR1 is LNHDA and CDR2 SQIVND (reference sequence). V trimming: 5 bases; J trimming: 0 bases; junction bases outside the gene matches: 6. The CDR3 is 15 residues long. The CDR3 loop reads CASSARTGTNYGYTF. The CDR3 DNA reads TGTGCCAGTAGTGCTCGGACAGGTACTAACTATGGCTACACCTTC.